Listed below are T cell receptor beta chains from one sample, sequenced in a study of T cells in localized non-small cell lung cancer. TCRdb's copy holds only in-frame clones and misses some; the assay was immunoSEQ multiplex PCR. The table records under 35,000 clones, 80% to 95% of them present only once. Specimen: peripheral blood mononuclear cells, collected before any cancer treatment. Receptor source: a woman aged 40 to 75 with stage III lung adenocarcinoma. The CDR3 runs from the conserved cysteine through the conserved F or W. Fields, in order: clone size, CDR3 length, V gene, J gene, D gene, CDR3 DNA, CDR3 protein. A D gene is named only where the DNA matches it firmly. Clone size is given for some rows only: seen once, a few or many times, or a class if the clone is expanded.

>.|16|TRBV5-8|TRBJ2-4|TRBD1
TGTGCCAGCAGCTGGGACAGGGCAACCACCGTTAGTATTCAGTACTTC
CASSWDRATTVSIQYF
>.|16|TRBV19|TRBJ2-6|.
TGTGCCAGTAGTATACAGGGTGTGTATGGGGCCAACGTCCTGACTTTC
CASSIQGVYGANVLTF
>once|14|TRBV14|TRBJ1-2|.
TGTGCCAGCAGCCAAGCGGGGGCTGGGTATGGCTACACCTTC
CASSQAGAGYGYTF
>.|14|TRBV9|TRBJ2-2|.
TGTGCCAGCAGCGTAAGGCCGAACACCGGGGAGCTGTTTTTT
CASSVRPNTGELFF
>.|13|TRBV30|TRBJ2-6|.
TGTGCCTGGCAGGGATCGGGGGCCAACGTCCTGACTTTC
CAWQGSGANVLTF
>.|15|TRBV7-7|TRBJ2-5|TRBD2
TGTGCTAGCAGCTCCTTGGGAGGGGCGGGGGAGACCCAGTACTTC
CASSSLGGAGETQYF
>.|14|TRBV4-1|TRBJ2-3|.
TGCGCCAGCAGCCACTCCGGCGAAACAGATACGCAGTATTTT
CASSHSGETDTQYF
>once|15|TRBV28|TRBJ1-1|TRBD1
TGTGCCAGCAGCAGCTACAGGGGGAGGAACACTGAAGCTTTCTTT
CASSSYRGRNTEAFF
>.|14|TRBV7-6|TRBJ1-2|.
TGTGCCAGCAGCCCCAGGACCGTCGACTATGGCTACACCTTC
CASSPRTVDYGYTF
>.|15|TRBV7-7|TRBJ2-2|TRBD1
TGTGCCAGCAGCCGGGACAGGGGCAACACCGGGGAGCTGTTTTTT
CASSRDRGNTGELFF
>.|15|TRBV28|TRBJ1-5|.
TGTGCCAGCAGTTTATCGGTAGGGGAGGATCAGCCCCAGCATTTT
CASSLSVGEDQPQHF
>.|12|TRBV30|TRBJ2-7|.
TGTGCCTGGAGTGTTCTAAACACGGAGCAGTACTTC
CAWSVLNTEQYF
>.|17|TRBV5-4|TRBJ1-4|TRBD1
TGTGCCAGCAGCTCCGGACACACAGGGGTAACTAATGAAAAACTGTTTTTT
CASSSGHTGVTNEKLFF
>.|14|TRBV19|TRBJ1-1|.
TGTGCCAGTAGTATAAGCGGGAGGAACACTGAAGCTTTCTTT
CASSISGRNTEAFF
>.|14|TRBV7-2|TRBJ1-1|.
TGTGCCAGCAGCTTAGAGCCTCCTTGGGGTGAAGCTTTCTTT
CASSLEPPWGEAFF
>.|13|TRBV2|TRBJ2-7|.
TGTGCCAGCAGTGATTGGGGTCTGAACGAGCAGTACTTC
CASSDWGLNEQYF
>few|11|TRBV28|TRBJ1-2|.
TGTGCCAGCCAAGCTAACTATGGCTACACCTTC
CASQANYGYTF
>.|14|TRBV5-1|TRBJ1-2|.
TGCGCCAGCAGCTTGGAAACTCCTAACTATGGCTACACCTTC
CASSLETPNYGYTF
>.|13|TRBV2|TRBJ1-3|.
TGTGCCAGCAAAATCGACAATGGAAACACCATATATTTT
CASKIDNGNTIYF
>.|16|TRBV5-5|TRBJ2-2|.
TGTGCCAGCAGCAGGGCTAGCGAGATAGGGGTCGGGGAGCTGTTTTTT
CASSRASEIGVGELFF
>.|16|TRBV13|TRBJ1-2|TRBD1
TGTGCCAGCAGCTCTGGTGTCGGGACAGCCAACTATGGCTACACCTTC
CASSSGVGTANYGYTF
>.|15|TRBV6-6|TRBJ2-1|.
TGTGCCAGCAACCCTAAGCTTCCCGGTGTGGATGAGCAGTTCTTC
CASNPKLPGVDEQFF
>.|15|TRBV15|TRBJ1-1|TRBD1
TGTGCCACCAGCAGAGACCGGACAGGGGCGACTGAAGCTTTCTTT
CATSRDRTGATEAFF
>.|14|TRBV7-9|TRBJ1-5|TRBD1
TGTGCCAGCAGCCCGGGGACAGGGGGCCAGCCCCAGCATTTT
CASSPGTGGQPQHF
>few|15|TRBV6-6|TRBJ2-1|.
TGTGCCAGCAGTGATCCCCAGGGGTCCTACAATGAGCAGTTCTTC
CASSDPQGSYNEQFF
>.|16|TRBV5-1|TRBJ1-4|.
TGCGCCAGCAGCCTCGGGACTCTTGCAACTAATGAAAAACTGTTTTTT
CASSLGTLATNEKLFF
>once|13|TRBV5-4|TRBJ2-5|.
TGTGCCAGCAGCTTGGGTAATGTGGAGACCCAGTACTTC
CASSLGNVETQYF
>once|16|TRBV5-6|TRBJ1-1|.
TGTGCCAGCAGCCCTGGCTGGGGGAGAGGGGACACTGAAGCTTTCTTT
CASSPGWGRGDTEAFF
>.|14|TRBV4-3|TRBJ2-7|.
TGCGCCAGCAGCCCTGGCCGGGGGTCCTACGAGCAGTACTTC
CASSPGRGSYEQYF
>.|14|TRBV6-1|TRBJ2-3|.
TGTGCCAGCAGAGTCCAAGCTAGCACAGATACGCAGTATTTT
CASRVQASTDTQYF
>.|13|TRBV29-1|TRBJ1-1|.
TGCAGCGTTGACCCGAGACGGTCGTCCGGAGCTTTCTTT
CSVDPRRSSGAFF
>.|15|TRBV4-3|TRBJ2-3|.
TGCGCCAGCAGCCAAGGTACGGGCTCCACAGATACGCAGTATTTT
CASSQGTGSTDTQYF
>.|13|TRBV2|TRBJ2-7|.
TGTGCCAGCAGGTCGGGACCGGCCTACGAGCAGTACTTC
CASRSGPAYEQYF
>few|16|TRBV6-1|TRBJ2-4|.
TGTGCCAGCAGTGAGAGGCAGGGGATAGCCAAAAACATTCAGTACTTC
CASSERQGIAKNIQYF
>few|12|TRBV15|TRBJ1-5|.
TGTGCCACCAGCAGAGATAATCAGCCCCAGCATTTT
CATSRDNQPQHF
>.|14|TRBV19|TRBJ2-1|TRBD2
TGTGCCAGTAGTTCTAGCGGGAGGTACAATGAGCAGTTCTTC
CASSSSGRYNEQFF
>once|16|TRBV21-1|TRBJ2-7|.
TGTGCCAGCAGCACGGGGGAGGGGGATTGGGCCTACGAGCAGTACTTC
CASSTGEGDWAYEQYF
>.|13|TRBV19|TRBJ2-3|.
TGTGCCAGTAGTATGGGAGGGGGAGATACGCAGTATTTT
CASSMGGGDTQYF
>.|15|TRBV11-3|TRBJ2-1|TRBD2
TGTGCCAGCAGCCCTGGACTAGCGGGAGTAGGGGAGCAGTTCTTC
CASSPGLAGVGEQFF
>.|16|TRBV18|TRBJ2-3|TRBD2
TGTGCCAGCTCACCTGGGCTAGCGGCTAGCACAGATACGCAGTATTTT
CASSPGLAASTDTQYF
>.|15|TRBV28|TRBJ1-5|TRBD1
TGTGCCAGCAGTTTTTACAGGGGTAGCAATCAGCCCCAGCATTTT
CASSFYRGSNQPQHF
>.|13|TRBV6-1|TRBJ1-1|TRBD1
TGTGCCAGCAGTGAGAACAGGGGGGCTGAAGCTTTCTTT
CASSENRGAEAFF
>.|15|TRBV5-8|TRBJ2-4|TRBD1
TGTGCCAGCAGCTCACAGGGGCCCCTGTGGGACATTCAGTACTTC
CASSSQGPLWDIQYF
>.|14|TRBV28|TRBJ2-1|TRBD2
TGTGCCAGCCGAAGAGGGACTAGCGGGAGGGTCGGGTTCTTC
CASRRGTSGRVGFF
>.|14|TRBV28|TRBJ1-5|.
TGTGCCAGCAGTACCCTCCGGGGCAATCAGCCCCAGCATTTT
CASSTLRGNQPQHF
>.|13|TRBV18|TRBJ1-2|TRBD1
TGTGCCAGCTCACCAGGGACAGGGATTGGCTACACCTTC
CASSPGTGIGYTF
>.|18|TRBV19|TRBJ2-3|.
TGTGCCAGTACCATCGGCAGGTTCGGACCATTTAGCACAGATACGCAGTATTTT
CASTIGRFGPFSTDTQYF
>.|14|TRBV6-1|TRBJ1-1|.
TGTGCCAGCAGGAGGGCGGGCATGAACACTGAAGCTTTCTTT
CASRRAGMNTEAFF
>.|12|TRBV2|TRBJ1-5|.
TGTGCCAGCAGTGAAGGGAGTCAGCCCCAGCATTTT
CASSEGSQPQHF
>.|11|TRBV2|TRBJ2-3|.
TGTGCCAGCCACCTCACAGATACGCAGTATTTT
CASHLTDTQYF